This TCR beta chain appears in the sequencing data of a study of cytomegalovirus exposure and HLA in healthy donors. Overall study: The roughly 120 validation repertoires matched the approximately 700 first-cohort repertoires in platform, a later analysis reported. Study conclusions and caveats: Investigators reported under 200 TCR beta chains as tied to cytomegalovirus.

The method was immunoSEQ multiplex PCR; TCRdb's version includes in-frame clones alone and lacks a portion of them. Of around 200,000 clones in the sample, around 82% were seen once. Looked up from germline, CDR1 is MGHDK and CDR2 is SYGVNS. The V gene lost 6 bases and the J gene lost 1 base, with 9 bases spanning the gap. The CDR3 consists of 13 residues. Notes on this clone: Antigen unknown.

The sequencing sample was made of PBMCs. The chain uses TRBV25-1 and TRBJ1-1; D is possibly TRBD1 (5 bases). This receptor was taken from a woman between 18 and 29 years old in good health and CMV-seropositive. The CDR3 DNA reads TGTGCCAGCAGCAGGGTAGGGAACACTGAAGCTTTCTTT. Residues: CASSRVGNTEAFF.